This T cell receptor (beta chain) was sequenced in a study of shared clonotypes between healthy human individuals. There are 20 residues in the CDR3. Assay: immunoSEQ multiplex PCR; the TCRdb copy retains only in-frame clones and omits some. This table has hundreds of thousands of clones, more than 95% appearing once. This clone occurred once. Its target is not known. Study findings and constraints: Memory subsets generally showed lower estimated richness than naive subsets. Across a handful of donors, naive CD4 shared roughly 5%, naive CD8 more than 3%, memory CD4 2% to 2.5%, memory CD8 approximately 0.4%.

The TCR was taken from a woman between 25 and 40 years old in good health. The specimen was naive CD4+ T cells sorted from blood. Subset in this sample: CD45RA+ positively selected. The V gene is TRBV21-1, the J gene TRBJ2-7; TRBD2, as called in the table, went unchecked against the DNA. TRBV21-1 is listed as a pseudogene. CDR3 sequence (DNA): TGTGCCAGCAGCAAACGGGACAGGGGCAGGGGACTAGCGGGTTTCTACGAGCAGTACTTC. Its protein product is CASSKRDRGRGLAGFYEQYF.